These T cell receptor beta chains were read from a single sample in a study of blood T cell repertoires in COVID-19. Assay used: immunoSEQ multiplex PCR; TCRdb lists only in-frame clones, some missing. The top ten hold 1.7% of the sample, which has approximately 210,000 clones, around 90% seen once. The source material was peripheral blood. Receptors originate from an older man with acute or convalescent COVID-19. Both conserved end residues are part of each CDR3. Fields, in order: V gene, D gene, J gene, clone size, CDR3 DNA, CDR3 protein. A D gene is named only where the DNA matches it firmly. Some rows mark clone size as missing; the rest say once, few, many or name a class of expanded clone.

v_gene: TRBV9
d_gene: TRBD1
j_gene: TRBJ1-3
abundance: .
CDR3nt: TGTGCCAGCAGCCCACCCGGAGGGGGCTCCGTAAACACCATATATTTT
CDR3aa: CASSPPGGGSVNTIYF

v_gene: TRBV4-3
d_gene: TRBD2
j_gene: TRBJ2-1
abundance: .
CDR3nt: TGCGCCAGCAGCCTAGGACTAGCGGGAGGTGCGAATGAGCAGTTCTTC
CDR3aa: CASSLGLAGGANEQFF

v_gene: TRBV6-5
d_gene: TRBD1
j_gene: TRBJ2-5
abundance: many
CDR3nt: TGTGCCAGCACCTTGGACAGGGGGCAAGTAGAGACCCAGTACTTC
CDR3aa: CASTLDRGQVETQYF

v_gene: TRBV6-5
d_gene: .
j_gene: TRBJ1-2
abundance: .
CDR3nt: TGTGCCAGCAGTTACACCCAGGCGGGAAAGTACTATGGCTACACCTTC
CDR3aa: CASSYTQAGKYYGYTF

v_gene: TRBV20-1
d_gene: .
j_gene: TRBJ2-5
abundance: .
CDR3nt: TGCAGTGCTAGTTTCCAGGGGGAGACCCAGTACTTC
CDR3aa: CSASFQGETQYF

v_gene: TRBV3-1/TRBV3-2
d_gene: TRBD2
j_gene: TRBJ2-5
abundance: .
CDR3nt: TGTGCCAGCAGCCCCGGACTAGCGGGACTAGAGACCCAGTACTTC
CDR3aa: CASSPGLAGLETQYF

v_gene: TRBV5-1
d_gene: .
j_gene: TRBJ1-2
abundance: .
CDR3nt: TGCGCCAGCAGCTTGGCCGGCAGGGCGGCTTATGGCTACACCTTC
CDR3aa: CASSLAGRAAYGYTF

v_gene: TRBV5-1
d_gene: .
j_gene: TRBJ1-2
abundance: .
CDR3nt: TGCGCCAGCAGCTTCGACCAGGGAGGCTACACCTTC
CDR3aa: CASSFDQGGYTF

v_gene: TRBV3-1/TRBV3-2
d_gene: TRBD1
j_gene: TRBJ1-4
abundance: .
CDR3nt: TGTGCCAGCAGCCAGGGGGGACAGAATGAAAAACTGTTTTTT
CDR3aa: CASSQGGQNEKLFF

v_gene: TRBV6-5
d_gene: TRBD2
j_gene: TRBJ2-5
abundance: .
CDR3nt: TGTGCCAGCAGGGGACTAGCGGGAAGAGAGACCCAGTACTTC
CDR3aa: CASRGLAGRETQYF

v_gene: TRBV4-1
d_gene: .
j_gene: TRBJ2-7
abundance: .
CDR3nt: TGCGCCAGCAGCCGGAACAAAAGGTCGGGGGAGCAGTACTTC
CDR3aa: CASSRNKRSGEQYF

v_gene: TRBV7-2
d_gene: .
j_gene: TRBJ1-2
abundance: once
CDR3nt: TGTGCCAGCAGCTTAGAGGCGGGGGATGGCTACACCTTC
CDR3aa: CASSLEAGDGYTF

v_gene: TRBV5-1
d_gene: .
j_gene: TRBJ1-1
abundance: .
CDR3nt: TGCGCCAGCAGCTTGGAGGGGCCTGAAGCTTTCTTT
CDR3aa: CASSLEGPEAFF

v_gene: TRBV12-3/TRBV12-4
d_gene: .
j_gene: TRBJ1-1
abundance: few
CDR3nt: TGTGCCAGCAGTTTCTTTGAGCGGGATGAAGCTTTCTTT
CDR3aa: CASSFFERDEAFF

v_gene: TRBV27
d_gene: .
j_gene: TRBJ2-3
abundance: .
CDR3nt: TGTGCCAGCAGTTTATTTCTCACGGGACTTACAGATACGCAGTATTTT
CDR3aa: CASSLFLTGLTDTQYF

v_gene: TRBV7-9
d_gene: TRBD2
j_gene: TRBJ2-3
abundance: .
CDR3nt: TGTGCCAGCAGCCTGACTAGCGGGAGGATCGCAGATACGCAGTATTTT
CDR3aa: CASSLTSGRIADTQYF

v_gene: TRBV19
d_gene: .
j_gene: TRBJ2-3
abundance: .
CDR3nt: TGTGCCAGTAGTCCAGGCAACACAGATACGCAGTATTTT
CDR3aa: CASSPGNTDTQYF

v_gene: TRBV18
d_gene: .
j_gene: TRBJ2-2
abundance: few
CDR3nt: TGTGCCAGCCAATACAGGACCGGGGAGCTGTTTTTT
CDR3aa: CASQYRTGELFF

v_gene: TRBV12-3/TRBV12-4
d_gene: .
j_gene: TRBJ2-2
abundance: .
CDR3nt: TGTGCCAGCAGTAAGACAGAACCCGGGGAGCTGTTTTTT
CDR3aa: CASSKTEPGELFF

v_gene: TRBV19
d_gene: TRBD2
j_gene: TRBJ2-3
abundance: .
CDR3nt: TGTGCCAGTCTCCCGATAGCGGGAGGCACAGATACGCAGTATTTT
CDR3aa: CASLPIAGGTDTQYF

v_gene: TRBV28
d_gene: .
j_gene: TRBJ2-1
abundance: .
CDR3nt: TGTGCCAGCAGTCGACAGCGTCCGCAGTTCTTC
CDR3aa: CASSRQRPQFF

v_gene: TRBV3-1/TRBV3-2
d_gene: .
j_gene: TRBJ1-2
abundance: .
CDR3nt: TGTGCCAGCAGCCAAGACAGGGTAGGAGGCTACACCTTC
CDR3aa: CASSQDRVGGYTF

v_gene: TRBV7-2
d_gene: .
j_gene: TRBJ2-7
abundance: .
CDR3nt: TGTGCCAGCAGCTTAGTGGGGGGGCCGGACTCCTACGAGCAGTACTTC
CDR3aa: CASSLVGGPDSYEQYF

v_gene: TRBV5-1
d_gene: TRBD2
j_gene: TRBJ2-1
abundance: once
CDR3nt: TGCGCCAGCAGCTGGGGACTAGCGGGGACCAAGAGCTCCTACAATGAGCAGTTCTTC
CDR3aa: CASSWGLAGTKSSYNEQFF

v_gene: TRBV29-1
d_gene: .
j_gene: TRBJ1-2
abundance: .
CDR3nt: TGCAGCGTTGGGGGGGGCGGTGGTGGCTACACCTTC
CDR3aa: CSVGGGGGGYTF

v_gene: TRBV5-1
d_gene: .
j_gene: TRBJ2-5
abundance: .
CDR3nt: TGCGCCAGCAGCGGTCTTGGCTTTCCTCAGGGAGAGACCCAGTACTTC
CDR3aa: CASSGLGFPQGETQYF

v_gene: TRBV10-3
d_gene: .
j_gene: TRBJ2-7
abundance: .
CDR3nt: TGTGCCATCAGTGAGTCGTTAGCAACCTACGAGCAGTACTTC
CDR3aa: CAISESLATYEQYF

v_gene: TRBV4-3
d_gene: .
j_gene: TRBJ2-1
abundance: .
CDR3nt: TGCGCCAGCAGCCAAGTAAAGGGGAATGAGCAGTTCTTC
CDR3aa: CASSQVKGNEQFF

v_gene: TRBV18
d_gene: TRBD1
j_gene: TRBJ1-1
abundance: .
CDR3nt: TGTGCCAGCTCACTCATGACAGGGGACACTGAAGCTTTCTTT
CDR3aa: CASSLMTGDTEAFF

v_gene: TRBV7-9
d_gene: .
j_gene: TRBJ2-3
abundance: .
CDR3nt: TGTGCCAGCAGTTCCCCCGGGGAAAGCACAGATACGCAGTATTTT
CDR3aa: CASSSPGESTDTQYF

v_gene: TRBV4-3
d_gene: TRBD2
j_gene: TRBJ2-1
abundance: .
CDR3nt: TGCGCCAGCAGCCAGACACTAGCGGGAGAGGGCAATGAGCAGTTCTTC
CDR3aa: CASSQTLAGEGNEQFF

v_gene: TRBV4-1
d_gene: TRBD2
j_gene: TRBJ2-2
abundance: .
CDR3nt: TGCGCCAGCAGCCAAGGGCGGGAGGTTTCCGGGGAGCTGTTTTTT
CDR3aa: CASSQGREVSGELFF

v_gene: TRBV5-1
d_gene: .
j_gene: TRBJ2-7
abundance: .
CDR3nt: TGCGCCAGCAGCTTGGGCCTAGGGGTCTCCTACGAGCAGTACTTC
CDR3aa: CASSLGLGVSYEQYF

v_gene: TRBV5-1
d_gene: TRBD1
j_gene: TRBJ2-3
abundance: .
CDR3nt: TGCGCCAGCAGCCGACAGGGGGCAAAGCTAGCGGGAGATACGCAGTATTTT
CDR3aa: CASSRQGAKLAGDTQYF

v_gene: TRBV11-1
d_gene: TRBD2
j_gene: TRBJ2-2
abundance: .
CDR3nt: TGTGCCAGCAGCTTGGGACTAGCGGGAGTCGCGGGGGAGCTGTTTTTT
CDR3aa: CASSLGLAGVAGELFF

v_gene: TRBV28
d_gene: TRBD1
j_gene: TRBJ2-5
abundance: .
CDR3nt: TGTGCCAGCAACCGCGTCGGACAGGGCGGTGAGACCCAGTACTTC
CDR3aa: CASNRVGQGGETQYF

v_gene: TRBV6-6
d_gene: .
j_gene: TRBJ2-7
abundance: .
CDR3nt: TGTGCCAGCAGCCAGACAAACTCCTACGAGCAGTACTTC
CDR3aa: CASSQTNSYEQYF

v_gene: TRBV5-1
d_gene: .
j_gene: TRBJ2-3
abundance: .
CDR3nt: TGCGCCAGCAGCCTGGACTCCACAGATACGCAGTATTTT
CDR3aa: CASSLDSTDTQYF

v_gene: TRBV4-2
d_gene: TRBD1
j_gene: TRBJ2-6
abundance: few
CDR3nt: TGTGCCAGCAGCGAATTTACCCGGACAGGGGTCGGGGCCAACGTCCTGACTTTC
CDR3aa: CASSEFTRTGVGANVLTF

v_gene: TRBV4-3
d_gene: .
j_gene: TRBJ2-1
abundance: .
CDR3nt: TGCGCCAGCAGCCAAGATCCCAACTCCTACAATGAGCAGTTCTTC
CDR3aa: CASSQDPNSYNEQFF

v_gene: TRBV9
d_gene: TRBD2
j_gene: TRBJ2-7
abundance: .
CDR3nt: TGTGCCAGCAGCGTCACTAGCGTTCCCTCCTACGAGCAGTACTTC
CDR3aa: CASSVTSVPSYEQYF

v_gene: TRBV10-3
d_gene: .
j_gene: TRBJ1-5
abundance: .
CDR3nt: TGTGCCATCAGTTCCCAGGGTGAGGGCAATCAGCCCCAGCATTTT
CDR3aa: CAISSQGEGNQPQHF

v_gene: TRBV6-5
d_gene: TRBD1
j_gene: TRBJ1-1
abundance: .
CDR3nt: TGTGCCAGCAGAAACGACAGGGTTTGGAACACTGAAGCTTTCTTT
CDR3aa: CASRNDRVWNTEAFF

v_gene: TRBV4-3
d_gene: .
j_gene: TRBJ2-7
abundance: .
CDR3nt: TGCGCCAGCAGCCAAGATTTACAAGCGGAGACCTACGAGCAGTACTTC
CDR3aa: CASSQDLQAETYEQYF

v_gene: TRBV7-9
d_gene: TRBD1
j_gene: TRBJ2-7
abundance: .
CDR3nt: TGTGCCAGCAGCTCGACAGGGAGCGTCTACGAGCAGTACTTC
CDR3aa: CASSSTGSVYEQYF

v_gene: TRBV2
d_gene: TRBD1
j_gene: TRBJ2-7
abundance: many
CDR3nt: TGTGCCAGCAGTAATACCGGGACAGGGAGTTACGAGCAGTACTTC
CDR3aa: CASSNTGTGSYEQYF

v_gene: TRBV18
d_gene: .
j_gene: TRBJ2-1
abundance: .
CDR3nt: TGTGCCAGCTCATCAAACAGGGCTGACAACAATGAGCAGTTCTTC
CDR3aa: CASSSNRADNNEQFF

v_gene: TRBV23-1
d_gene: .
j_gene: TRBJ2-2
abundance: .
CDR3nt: TGCGCCAGCACCTTTAATGGGGCGGTGGAGCTGTTTTTT
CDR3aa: CASTFNGAVELFF

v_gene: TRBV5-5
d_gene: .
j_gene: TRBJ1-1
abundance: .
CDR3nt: TGTGCCAGCAGCTTGGAGGAGGTCACTGAAGCTTTCTTT
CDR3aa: CASSLEEVTEAFF

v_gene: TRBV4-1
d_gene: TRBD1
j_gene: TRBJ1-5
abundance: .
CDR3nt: TGCGCCAGCAGCCAAGAGGGACAGAGCCATCAGCCCCAGCATTTT
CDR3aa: CASSQEGQSHQPQHF

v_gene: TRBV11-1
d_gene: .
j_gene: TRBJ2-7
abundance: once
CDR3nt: TGTGCCAGCAGCTTAGCTGGGGCTATTTCCTACGAGCAGTACTTC
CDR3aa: CASSLAGAISYEQYF

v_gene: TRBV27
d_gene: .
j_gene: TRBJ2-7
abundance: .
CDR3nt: TGTGCCAGCAGTTCCCTTATCCGACAAAACGAGCAGTACTTC
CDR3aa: CASSSLIRQNEQYF